The T cell receptor beta chain under discussion was sequenced for a study of shared clonotypes between healthy human individuals. Study findings and constraints: Sorted-subset sequencing, rarefaction showed, was incomplete despite large depth.

This CDR3 spans 15 amino acids. CDR1 is SGHRS, CDR2 YFSETQ, per germline. Trimming took 4 bases from V and 5 from J; bases not matched to a gene: 9. On this clone: Its antigen remains unidentified.

Profiling relied on immunoSEQ multiplex PCR, and the TCRdb table lists in-frame clones only, not all of them. The data contain over 1.5 million clones, approximately 98% of them singletons. Sequenced sample: naive CD4+ T cells sorted from blood. Subset meaning: CD45RA+ positively selected. The receptor was derived from a man younger than 40 in good health. The chain is built from TRBV5-1 and TRBJ2-7; 10 nucleotides line up with TRBD2. The CDR3 reads CASSPPLAGRDEQYF. The DNA for the CDR3 is TGCGCCAGCAGCCCTCCACTAGCGGGAAGAGACGAGCAGTACTTC.